This entry describes one T cell receptor (beta chain). This sample is part of a study of CD8 T cells in Susac syndrome. RNA totalling about 0.5 to 1 ug underwent reverse transcription with random hexamers. Amplification of TCR beta CDR3 spanned 54 Vbeta and 13 Jbeta via immunoSEQ multiplex PCR. One entry per CDR3 protein results from TCRdb running MiXCR on the immunoSEQ multiplex PCR reads. Seen here are some 240,000 distinct CDR3 sequences, 90% to 97% observed once, and the top ten hold approximately 0.1%. Blood CD8+ and CD4+ T cells underwent high-throughput TCR beta sequencing. Negative isolation was used for CD8+ and CD4+ T cells, and FACS enrichment was applied to TEMRA cells. The CDR3 totals 12 residues. V lost 8 bases to trimming and J lost 8 bases; unmatched junction nucleotides: 6. Germline assignment: CDR1 MDHEN and CDR2 SYDVKM.

This clonotype was sampled from a human donor with Susac syndrome. The V gene is TRBV28, the J gene TRBJ2-1; TRBD2 matches at 7 bases. Sequenced sample: CD4+ T cells from PBMCs. CDR3 sequence reads: CASSVGGHEQFF. DNA for the CDR3: TGTGCCAGCTCCGTGGGAGGGCATGAGCAGTTCTTC.